The next 16 T cell receptor beta chains were all read from a single sample in a study of cytomegalovirus exposure and HLA in healthy donors. The study ran its PCR with 60 Vbeta and 13 Jbeta primers. TCRdb keeps only in-frame clones here, not all; method: immunoSEQ multiplex PCR. Among about 170,000 clones listed, around three quarters were seen once. The sample taken for sequencing was PBMCs. These TCRs come from a woman between 45 and 60 years old in good health and CMV-seronegative.

The rearrangement links TRBV6-1 to TRBJ1-2, with D perhaps matching TRBD1 (6 bases). The CDR3 sequence is 15 residues long. The V gene lost 6 bases and the J gene lost 2 bases, with 16 bases spanning the gap. Germline CDR1 reads MNHNS; CDR2 reads SASEGT. CDR3 protein: CASRPTQGVNYGYTF. The DNA of the CDR3 is TGTGCCAGCAGACCGACACAGGGTGTGAACTATGGCTACACCTTC.

V is TRBV6-1 and J is TRBJ1-6; no clear D gene. V was pared by 3 bases and J by 7 bases, with 16 bases between. Germline V gives CDR1 MNHNS, CDR2 SASEGT. This CDR3 region has 16 residues. The CDR3, as DNA: TGTGCCAGCAGTGAGACGGGCCCCGGAGGCAATTCACCCCTCCACTTT. Translating it yields CASSETGPGGNSPLHF.

The chain couples TRBV9 to TRBJ1-3; 7 bases agree with TRBD1. Germline CDR1 and CDR2: SGDLS and YYNGEE. The CDR3 sequence is 17 residues long. J lost 4 bases, V lost 0 bases, and 10 bases had no gene match. DNA of the CDR3: TGTGCCAGCAGCGTAGGTCAGGGGGATTTGTGGGGAAACACCATATATTTT. Amino acid sequence: CASSVGQGDLWGNTIYF.

This chain links TRBV2 with TRBJ2-1; 7 nucleotides line up with TRBD2. Germline CDR1 and CDR2: SNHLY and FYNNEI. This CDR3 region has 11 residues. V gave up 4 bases and J gave up 10 bases; unmatched junction bases: 1. The CDR3 loop is CASSVTSEQFF. Here the CDR3 DNA reads TGTGCCAGCAGTGTGACTAGCGAGCAGTTCTTC.

V gene TRBV2 combines with J gene TRBJ2-2, with TRBD1 matching 12 bases. Germline V gene data show CDR1 as SNHLY and CDR2 as FYNNEI. Trimming took 9 bases from V and 6 from J; bases not matched to a gene: 5. The CDR3 is 14 residues long. CDR3 in amino acids: CASPGQGAPGELFF. The CDR3 region has the DNA TGTGCCAGTCCGGGACAGGGGGCCCCCGGGGAGCTGTTTTTT.

This sequence joins TRBV14 and TRBJ2-7; D remains unclear. Germline values: CDR1 SGHDN, CDR2 FVKESK. CDR3 length: 16 amino acids. Trimming removed 4 bases at V and 2 bases at J, with 18 bases between. CDR3 sequence: CASSRPGLNYPYEQYF. CDR3 DNA sequence: TGTGCCAGCAGCCGACCGGGTCTGAATTATCCCTACGAGCAGTACTTC.

V gene TRBV6-6 combines with J gene TRBJ1-6, with a possible D match to TRBD1 (6 bases). Trimming took 5 bases from V and 10 from J, leaving 21 bases between them. CDR1 is MNHNY and CDR2 is SVGAGI in the germline V gene (reference sequence). This CDR3 has 16 amino acids. CDR3: CASSQPGGGLVSPLHF. The DNA of the CDR3 is TGTGCCAGCAGTCAACCCGGTGGGGGCTTGGTATCACCCCTCCACTTT.

The gene calls are TRBV5-1 and TRBJ2-2, with TRBD1 identical over 8 bases. The germline V gene encodes CDR1 SGHRS and CDR2 YFSETQ. CDR3 size: 15 residues. J was trimmed by 4 bases and V by 4 bases; bases with no gene match: 6. The CDR3: CASSLRQGSTGELFF. In nucleotides, the CDR3 is TGCGCCAGCAGCCTAAGACAGGGGAGCACCGGGGAGCTGTTTTTT.

The chain is built from TRBV29-1 and TRBJ1-2; D is uncertain. The CDR3 extends over 14 amino acids. Trimming shortened V by 2 bases and J by 2 bases, and 12 bases separated the two germline ends. Germline V gene lookup returns CDR1 SQVTM and CDR2 ANQGSEA. CDR3 sequence reads: CSVERQVSNYGYTF. Here the CDR3 DNA reads TGCAGCGTTGAAAGGCAGGTCTCGAACTATGGCTACACCTTC.

The chain links TRBV7-2 to TRBJ2-2; 13 positions match TRBD2. The V gene's germline CDR1 is SGHTA and CDR2 FQGNSA. CDR3 size: 19 residues. Trimming took 1 base from V and 0 from J; bases not matched to a gene: 5. CDR3 loop: CASSLVLAGGFANTGELFF. CDR3 DNA sequence: TGTGCCAGCAGCTTAGTACTAGCGGGAGGGTTCGCGAACACCGGGGAGCTGTTTTTT.

The J gene is TRBJ2-5, the V gene TRBV4-2, with 7 bases matching TRBD2. The CDR3 runs 16 residues. Germline V gene lookup returns CDR1 LGHNA and CDR2 YNFKEQ. Germline trimming cut 0 bases from V and 5 bases from J; bases unmatched to any gene: 9. CDR3 DNA sequence: TGTGCCAGCAGCCAAGATTCAGGACTAGAAGCGGAGACCCAGTACTTC. As protein: CASSQDSGLEAETQYF.

The chain employs TRBV19 and TRBJ2-7, with D maybe TRBD1 (5 bases). CDR1 and CDR2 (germline): LNHDA, SQIVND (reference sequence). Trimming took off 10 bases at V and 0 bases at J, with 16 bases between the two ends. The length of the CDR3 is 14 residues. CDR3 DNA: TGTGCCACCACGGACACGATTAGCTCCTACGAGCAGTACTTC. It codes for CATTDTISSYEQYF. Complete variable domain (other parts from reference TRBV19 and TRBJ2-7): DGGITQSPKYLFRKEGQNVTLSCEQNLNHDAMYWYRQDPGQGLRLIYYSQIVNDFQKGDIAEGYSVSREKKESFPLTVTSAQKNPTAFYLCATTDTISSYEQYFGPGTRLTVT.

CDR3 sequence: CASSKLGGLKCEQYF. Written as DNA, the CDR3 is TGTGCCAGCAGTAAACTAGGGGGCCTGAAGTGCGAGCAGTACTTC. The genes are TRBV28 and TRBJ2-7; TRBD1 matches 7 bases. Germline lookup yields CDR1 MDHEN and CDR2 SYDVKM. V lost 5 bases to trimming and J lost 6 bases; unmatched junction nucleotides: 13. The CDR3 totals 15 residues.

The gene calls are TRBV5-5 and TRBJ2-1, with 12 bases fitting TRBD1. Unmatched junction bases numbered 14, after V lost 3 bases and J lost 7 bases. The CDR3 contains 18 residues. The germline gives CDR1 SGHKS, CDR2 YYEKEE (reference sequence). CDR3 bases: TGTGCCAGCAGCTCGCTGAGCGGGGGGACAGGGGGCGGGAATGAGCAGTTCTTC. Translation gives CASSSLSGGTGGGNEQFF.

The rearrangement joins TRBV5-5 to TRBJ1-1; D is undetermined. The CDR3 length is 15 residues. CDR1 and CDR2 (germline): SGHKS, YYEKEE (reference sequence). V was trimmed by 7 bases and J by 4 bases, leaving 20 bases between them. The DNA of the CDR3 is TGTGCCAGCCGAGGGTGGCAGTCTGGCCGCACTGAAGCTTTCTTT. Amino acid sequence: CASRGWQSGRTEAFF.

The CDR3 here is CASRAGNTGELFF. CDR3 bases: TGTGCCAGCAGAGCGGGAAACACCGGGGAGCTGTTTTTT. The chain uses TRBV28 and TRBJ2-2; 7 nucleotides line up with TRBD2. CDR1 is MDHEN and CDR2 is SYDVKM in the germline V gene. J was trimmed by 2 bases and V by 6 bases; bases with no gene match: 0. This CDR3 contains 13 residues.